This T cell receptor (beta chain) was sequenced for a study of blood T cell repertoires in COVID-19. This clone occurred a few times. Sequencing was performed with immunoSEQ multiplex PCR; in TCRdb, only in-frame clones are kept and a portion is missing. Altogether fewer than 130,000 clones are present, 80% to 90% being singletons, with the ten largest covering approximately 15%. Sequenced sample: peripheral blood. The receptor comes from a woman aged 55-70 years with acute or convalescent COVID-19.

In DNA form, the CDR3 reads TGCGCCTCCGCGGGGGCGGTGAACACCGGGGAGCTGTTTTTT. It is translated as CASAGAVNTGELFF. The V gene is TRBV5-1, the J gene TRBJ2-2; tentative D call: TRBD2 (7 bases). This CDR3 comprises 14 residues. Germline assignment: CDR1 SGHRS and CDR2 YFSETQ. Trimming stripped 10 bases from V and 1 base from J, with 14 bases between.